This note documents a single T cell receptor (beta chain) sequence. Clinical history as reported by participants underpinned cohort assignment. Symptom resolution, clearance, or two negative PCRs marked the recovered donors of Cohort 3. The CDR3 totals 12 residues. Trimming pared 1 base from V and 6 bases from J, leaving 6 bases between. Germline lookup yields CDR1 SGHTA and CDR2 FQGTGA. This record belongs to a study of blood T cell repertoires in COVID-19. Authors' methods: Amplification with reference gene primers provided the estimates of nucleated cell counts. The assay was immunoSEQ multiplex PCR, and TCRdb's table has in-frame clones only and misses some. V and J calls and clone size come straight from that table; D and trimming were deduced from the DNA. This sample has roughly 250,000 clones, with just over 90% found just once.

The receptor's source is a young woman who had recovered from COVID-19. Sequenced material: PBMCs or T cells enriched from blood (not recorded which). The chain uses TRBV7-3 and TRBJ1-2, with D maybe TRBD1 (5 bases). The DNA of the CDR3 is TGTGCCAGCAGCTTAATCAGGGATGGCTACACCTTC. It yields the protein CASSLIRDGYTF.